What follows are 2 T cell receptor beta chains derived from one specimen sequenced in a study of cytomegalovirus exposure and HLA in healthy donors. The study ran its PCR with 60 Vbeta and 13 Jbeta primers. The table came from immunoSEQ multiplex PCR; TCRdb's copy has only in-frame clones and leaves some out. The table lists 120,000 or so clones, more than 60% of them singletons, with around 3.6% in the top ten. The sample was PBMCs. Receptor source: a man younger than 45 in good health and CMV-seronegative.

About this clone itself: Other DNA variants within this sample encode the same CDR3. CDR3 protein: CASSGAPGNSPLHF. In nucleotides, the CDR3 is TGTGCCAGCAGTGGGGCACCTGGCAATTCACCCCTCCACTTT. This chain uses TRBV6-1 with TRBJ1-6; no definite D call. CDR1 is MNHNS and CDR2 is SASEGT in the germline V gene. The CDR3 has 14 residues. With 4 bases removed from V and 7 bases from J, the gap between germline ends came to 11 bases.

The chain couples TRBV11-3 to TRBJ2-1, with D maybe TRBD1 (8 bases). CDR1 SGHNT and CDR2 YENEEA come from the germline V gene. This CDR3 contains 17 residues. V lost 5 bases and J 6 bases, leaving 23 bases between the germline ends. CDR3 bases: TGTGCCAGCAGCCCCCGCGAGACAGGGGCTAGCGGCAATGAGCAGTTCTTC. Translating gives CASSPRETGASGNEQFF.